This is a list of T cell receptor beta chains from one sample in a study of blood T cell repertoires in COVID-19. Only in-frame clones appear in the TCRdb table, and some are missing; sequencing was by immunoSEQ multiplex PCR. Of about 58,000 clones listed, 75% to 90% were seen once; the top ten hold roughly 8.4%. Sequencing was performed on peripheral blood. These TCRs come from a woman in her seventies with active COVID-19. Each CDR3 is given with its conserved first and last residue. The D gene is left open where the match is weak. Size is omitted from some rows. Given values are once, few, many or a class for expanded clones.

-,-,TRBV27,TRBJ2-3,TGTGCCAGCTCCCGGGCAGATACGCAGTATTTT,CASSRADTQYF
-,-,TRBV3-1/TRBV3-2,TRBJ2-2,TGTGCCAGCAGCCAAGATTTTGGCGGGGTTGAGACCGGGGAGCTGTTTTTT,CASSQDFGGVETGELFF
-,-,TRBV19,TRBJ1-5,TGTGCCAGTACTGATGAGGGCTATAGCAATCAGCCCCAGCATTTT,CASTDEGYSNQPQHF
-,-,TRBV30,TRBJ2-5,TGTGCCTGGAGTTCCGACAGTGACGGGGGTGCCCAGTACTTC,CAWSSDSDGGAQYF
-,TRBD1,TRBV2,TRBJ1-4,TGTGCCTTCGCGGGACAGACTAATGAAAAACTGTTTTTT,CAFAGQTNEKLFF
-,TRBD2,TRBV28,TRBJ2-6,TGTGCCAGCAGTTTCGCCCTAGCGGGAGGGCCTGGGGCCAACGTCCTGACTTTC,CASSFALAGGPGANVLTF
-,-,TRBV27,TRBJ1-2,TGTGCCAGCAGCTCCGGTTCTCAGGCCTATGGCTACACCTTC,CASSSGSQAYGYTF
-,-,TRBV10-2,TRBJ2-1,TGCGCCAGCAGGGGAGCCCCCTACAATGAGCAGTTCTTC,CASRGAPYNEQFF
-,TRBD2,TRBV27,TRBJ2-1,TGTGCCAGCAGTTTAGGGACTAGTTTAAATGAGCAGTTCTTC,CASSLGTSLNEQFF
-,-,TRBV28,TRBJ2-3,TGTGCCAGCACGATAGGGCGGGGACAGAGTTTAAGAAATACGCAGTATTTT,CASTIGRGQSLRNTQYF
once,-,TRBV13,TRBJ2-1,TGTGCCAGCAGCCCAGGGAGGTCAAGTGAGCAGTTCTTC,CASSPGRSSEQFF
-,-,TRBV5-1,TRBJ2-3,TGCGCCAGCAGCCCGGATTGGGGACAAATAGCTACGCAGTATTTT,CASSPDWGQIATQYF
-,TRBD2,TRBV29-1,TRBJ2-7,TGCAGCGCCGAGGCTAGCGGGAGAGGGGAGCAGTACTTC,CSAEASGRGEQYF
-,-,TRBV11-3,TRBJ2-1,TGTGCCAGCAGCTTTCGAGGCAATGAGCAGTTCTTC,CASSFRGNEQFF
-,-,TRBV28,TRBJ1-4,TGTGCCAGCAGTTTACCCTCGAACGGGAAGGATGAAAAACTGTTTTTT,CASSLPSNGKDEKLFF
-,TRBD1,TRBV2,TRBJ2-7,TGTGCCAGCATCGCCGGGACAGCGAACTCCTACGAGCAGTACTTC,CASIAGTANSYEQYF
-,-,TRBV20-1,TRBJ2-1,TGCAGTGCTAGAGACCTCATGGGGGGAGTCTTC,CSARDLMGGVF
-,-,TRBV2,TRBJ1-1,TGTGCCAGCAGTGAATACAGGAGAAACACTGAAGCTTTCTTT,CASSEYRRNTEAFF
-,TRBD2,TRBV4-1,TRBJ2-5,TGCGCCAGCAGCCAAGGGCTAGCGGTCTACCAAGAGACCCAGTACTTC,CASSQGLAVYQETQYF
-,TRBD1,TRBV30,TRBJ1-4,TGTGCCTGGAGTCCCGGGACAGGGGTCCCTAATGAAAAACTGTTTTTT,CAWSPGTGVPNEKLFF
-,TRBD2,TRBV28,TRBJ2-3,TGTGCCAGCAGTCCCCTTGAGTGGGCTAGCGGCCTCACAGATACGCAGTATTTT,CASSPLEWASGLTDTQYF
-,TRBD1,TRBV2,TRBJ2-7,TGTGCCACCGAGGACAGGGGTCTGTACGAGCAGTACTTC,CATEDRGLYEQYF
-,-,TRBV5-5,TRBJ2-7,TGTGCCAGCAGCTTGGCAGGGATGCCCAGCTACGAGCAGTACTTC,CASSLAGMPSYEQYF
-,-,TRBV7-2,TRBJ2-1,TGTGCCAGCAGCTCCCCTTACAACAATGAGCAGTTCTTC,CASSSPYNNEQFF
-,-,TRBV7-9,TRBJ1-1,TGTGCCAGCAGCTTAGAAGGCCCTGGAGACACTGAAGCTTTCTTT,CASSLEGPGDTEAFF
-,TRBD2,TRBV6-2/TRBV6-3,TRBJ2-3,TGTGCCAGCAGTTCACTACTAGCGGGAGGAACAGATACGCAGTATTTT,CASSSLLAGGTDTQYF
-,TRBD1,TRBV7-9,TRBJ2-7,TGTGCCAGCAGCTTAGTGAGAACAGGGGCCTACGAGCAGTACTTC,CASSLVRTGAYEQYF
-,TRBD1,TRBV7-3,TRBJ2-5,TGTGCCAGCAGCTTAATTAGGGGGCACCAAGAGACCCAGTACTTC,CASSLIRGHQETQYF
few,TRBD1,TRBV6-5,TRBJ1-1,TGTGCCAGCAGTTACGACAGGGGGAACACTGAAGCTTTCTTT,CASSYDRGNTEAFF
-,TRBD2,TRBV18,TRBJ2-7,TGTGCCAGCTCACCCGGGACTACCTCGTACGAGCAGTACTTC,CASSPGTTSYEQYF
-,-,TRBV7-3,TRBJ1-2,TGTGCCAGCAGCTTAGGTCAGGGGAGATCTGCTGGCTACACCTTC,CASSLGQGRSAGYTF
-,-,TRBV15,TRBJ2-7,TGTGCCACCAGCCCCCGGACTACCAAGCGCGAGCAGTACTTC,CATSPRTTKREQYF
-,TRBD1,TRBV28,TRBJ2-3,TGTGCCACCGGACAGGGGGCAACAGATACGCAGTATTTT,CATGQGATDTQYF
-,TRBD2,TRBV27,TRBJ2-7,TGTGCCAGCAGTTTACGGCGGGACTACTCCTACGAGCAGTACTTC,CASSLRRDYSYEQYF
-,-,TRBV6-4,TRBJ1-1,TGTGCCAGCAGCTCCAAAGGGGGCACTGAAGCTTTCTTT,CASSSKGGTEAFF
-,-,TRBV4-1,TRBJ1-2,TGCGCCAGCAGCCAAGATCCCCAACCTCGAGGGAATGGCTACACCTTC,CASSQDPQPRGNGYTF
-,-,TRBV5-1,TRBJ1-6,TGCGCCAGCAGCTTGGTTGTAATGGGCTCGAGCTCCTATAATTCACCCCTCCACTTT,CASSLVVMGSSSYNSPLHF
-,TRBD1,TRBV27,TRBJ1-4,TGTGCCAGCAGTTTATCAGCAGGGGGCGTCGAAAAACTGTTTTTT,CASSLSAGGVEKLFF
-,TRBD1,TRBV6-6,TRBJ1-2,TGTGCCAGCAGCACCGGGACAGGGACTTATGGCTACACCTTC,CASSTGTGTYGYTF
-,TRBD1,TRBV4-2,TRBJ2-7,TGTGCCAGCAGCCAAGAGCCCGAGACAGGGTGGGACGAGCAGTACTTC,CASSQEPETGWDEQYF
-,-,TRBV20-1,TRBJ2-3,TGCAGCGCTGAGTCAGATACGCAGTATTTT,CSAESDTQYF